A single TCR beta chain is shown here with its context. Antigen: not known. The data are from a study of cytomegalovirus exposure and HLA in healthy donors. Study results and limitations: Most subjects' HLA-A and HLA-B alleles were reportedly predicted from TCR beta sequences. Roughly uniform depth of sequencing across donors was assumed in presence/absence analyses. While the bulk of TCR sequences proved rare, some public TCRs turned up in many donors. For TCR beta chains, V- and J-gene trimming was later linked to a missense DCLRE1C variant.

It was with 60 Vbeta and 13 Jbeta primers that the PCR ran. Assay: immunoSEQ multiplex PCR; the TCRdb copy retains only in-frame clones and omits some. Among 65,000 to 85,000 clones, approximately 90% were seen once, and the ten largest hold 1.5% to 2.5%. The receptor was derived from a young woman in good health and CMV-seronegative. The sequenced sample consisted of PBMCs.

CDR3 sequence reads: CASTAGVTDTQYF. The CDR3 DNA reads TGTGCCAGTACGGCGGGAGTAACAGATACGCAGTATTTT. J is TRBJ2-3 and V is TRBV19; 7 bases align to TRBD2. Trimming cost V 7 bases and J 3 bases; bases outside gene matches: 4. The CDR3 covers 13 residues. Germline CDR1 is LNHDA and CDR2 is SQIVND (reference sequence). Based on the CDR3 plus reference TRBV19 and TRBJ2-3, the full variable domain is DGGITQSPKYLFRKEGQNVTLSCEQNLNHDAMYWYRQDPGQGLRLIYYSQIVNDFQKGDIAEGYSVSREKKESFPLTVTSAQKNPTAFYLCASTAGVTDTQYFGPGTRLTVL.